This is a list of T cell receptor beta chains from one sample in a study of CD8 T cells in ankylosing spondylitis. TCRdb recomputed calls from the 5' RACE reads with MiXCR, one row per CDR3 protein. Of fewer than 250,000 distinct CDR3 sequences in the sample, about 10% were seen once. The sequenced material came from blood, either unsorted or a sorted T cell fraction (not recorded which). These TCRs come from a male donor with ankylosing spondylitis or in good health (not recorded which). Both conserved end residues are part of each CDR3. A D gene is named only where the DNA matches it firmly. Not all rows give a size; the values are once, few, many and, for expanded clones, a class.

V gene,D gene,J gene,CDR3 length,clone size,CDR3 protein,CDR3 DNA
TRBV12-3/TRBV12-4,NA,TRBJ2-3,13,many,CASRVGSGDTQYF,TGTGCCAGCAGAGTGGGCTCGGGAGATACGCAGTATTTT
TRBV5-1,TRBD1,TRBJ1-1,17,many,CASSTSRDRGLSTEAFF,TGCGCCAGCAGCACGTCCCGGGACAGGGGGCTGAGCACTGAAGCTTTCTTT
TRBV20-1,NA,TRBJ2-1,14,NA,CSARGLSSYNEQFF,TGCAGTGCTAGGGGACTTAGCTCCTACAATGAGCAGTTCTTC
TRBV18,NA,TRBJ1-4,16,NA,CASSPPPGRWDEKLFF,TGTGCCAGCTCACCCCCCCCGGGCCGGTGGGATGAAAAACTGTTTTTT
TRBV7-9,NA,TRBJ1-4,16,NA,CASSLGDRGLNEKLFF,TGTGCCAGCAGCTTAGGCGACAGAGGTCTTAATGAAAAACTGTTTTTT
TRBV6-2/TRBV6-3,NA,TRBJ2-2,17,few,CASGLWPGLPYTGELFF,TGTGCCAGCGGTTTATGGCCGGGACTTCCTTACACCGGGGAGCTGTTTTTT
TRBV12-3/TRBV12-4,NA,TRBJ1-3,13,many,CASRRQGENTIYF,TGTGCCAGCAGGCGCCAGGGAGAAAACACCATATATTTT
TRBV20-1,TRBD1,TRBJ2-3,16,many,CSAEQVRTGGTDTQYF,TGCAGTGCTGAACAGGTCCGGACAGGGGGCACAGATACGCAGTATTTT
TRBV30,NA,TRBJ2-2,14,few,CAWTLGMNTGELFF,TGTGCCTGGACCCTAGGGATGAACACCGGGGAGCTGTTTTTT
TRBV4-1,TRBD2,TRBJ2-1,15,many,CASSQVRTSGNEQFF,TGCGCCAGCAGCCAAGTCAGGACTAGCGGGAATGAGCAGTTCTTC
TRBV20-1,NA,TRBJ1-2,15,NA,CSARDKDGGWVGYTF,TGCAGTGCTAGAGATAAAGACGGCGGTTGGGTTGGCTACACCTTC
TRBV10-2,NA,TRBJ1-3,14,few,CASSSQGEGDTIYF,TGCGCCAGCAGTTCCCAAGGGGAGGGGGACACCATATATTTT
TRBV18,NA,TRBJ1-6,14,few,CASSPYRENSPLHF,TGTGCCAGCTCACCGTACAGGGAAAATTCACCCCTCCACTTT
TRBV5-1,NA,TRBJ2-7,14,few,CASSSLGHRDEQYF,TGCGCCAGCAGCTCGTTGGGCCACAGGGACGAGCAGTACTTC
TRBV5-5,NA,TRBJ2-6,17,few,CASSLDFRESGANVLTF,TGTGCCAGCAGCTTGGATTTTAGGGAATCTGGGGCCAACGTCCTGACTTTC
TRBV20-1,TRBD2,TRBJ2-1,16,many,CSARSGTRIDGNEQFF,TGCAGTGCTAGATCCGGGACTAGAATCGACGGCAATGAGCAGTTCTTC
TRBV7-9,NA,TRBJ1-1,15,NA,CASSLEGPSNTEAFF,TGTGCCAGCAGCTTAGAAGGGCCAAGTAACACTGAAGCTTTCTTT
TRBV5-1,NA,TRBJ2-3,14,many,CASSEGTFTDTQYF,TGCGCCAGCAGCGAGGGGACTTTCACAGATACGCAGTATTTT
TRBV20-1,TRBD2,TRBJ2-1,14,many,CSARDSGGINEQFF,TGCAGTGCTAGAGATAGCGGGGGGATCAATGAGCAGTTCTTC
TRBV6-5,TRBD1,TRBJ2-5,16,many,CASSYTGTGFFETQYF,TGTGCCAGCAGTTACACCGGGACAGGGTTTTTCGAGACCCAGTACTTC
TRBV20-1,TRBD1,TRBJ1-3,15,many,CSASTGVLAGNTIYF,TGCAGTGCGTCGACAGGGGTGCTCGCTGGAAACACCATATATTTT
TRBV9,NA,TRBJ2-3,14,many,CASSASQRTDTQYF,TGTGCCAGCAGCGCAAGCCAGCGAACAGATACGCAGTATTTT
TRBV11-2,NA,TRBJ2-1,16,many,CASSLAWTTIYNEQFF,TGTGCCAGCAGCTTAGCTTGGACTACAATCTACAATGAGCAGTTCTTC
TRBV3-1,TRBD1,TRBJ1-2,16,many,CASSQANRQGAFGYTF,TGTGCCAGCAGCCAAGCTAACCGACAGGGGGCGTTTGGCTACACCTTC
TRBV29-1,TRBD1,TRBJ2-3,14,many,CSGVKGQGADTQYF,TGCAGCGGTGTAAAGGGACAGGGGGCAGATACGCAGTATTTT
TRBV5-1,TRBD2,TRBJ2-1,14,NA,CASSRDYLYNEQFF,TGCGCCAGCAGCCGGGACTACCTTTACAATGAGCAGTTCTTC
TRBV20-1,NA,TRBJ1-6,13,few,CSAGPGADSPLHF,TGCAGTGCTGGTCCCGGGGCAGATTCACCCCTCCACTTT
TRBV7-7,TRBD2,TRBJ2-7,14,few,CASSRGLGSYEQYF,TGTGCCAGCAGCCGAGGACTAGGCTCCTACGAGCAGTACTTC
TRBV30,TRBD1,TRBJ2-7,13,NA,CAWNRDRGKEQYF,TGTGCCTGGAATAGGGACAGGGGTAAAGAGCAGTACTTC
TRBV6-2/TRBV6-3,NA,TRBJ2-6,15,NA,CASTPPGLRANVLTF,TGTGCCAGCACCCCACCAGGGTTACGGGCCAACGTCCTGACTTTC
TRBV20-1,NA,TRBJ2-1,15,many,CSARVPGTAYNEQFF,TGCAGTGCTAGAGTCCCTGGGACCGCGTACAATGAGCAGTTCTTC